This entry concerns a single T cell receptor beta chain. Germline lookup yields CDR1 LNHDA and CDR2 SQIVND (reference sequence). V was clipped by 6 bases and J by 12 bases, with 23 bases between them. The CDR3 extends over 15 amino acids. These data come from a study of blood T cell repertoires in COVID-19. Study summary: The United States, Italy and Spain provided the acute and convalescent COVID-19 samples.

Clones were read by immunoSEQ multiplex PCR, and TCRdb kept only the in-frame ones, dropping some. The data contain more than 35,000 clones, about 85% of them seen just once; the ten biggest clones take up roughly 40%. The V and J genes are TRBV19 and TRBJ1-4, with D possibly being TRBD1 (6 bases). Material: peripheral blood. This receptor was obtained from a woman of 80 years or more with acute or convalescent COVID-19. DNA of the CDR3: TGTGCCAGTAGGATCGGGGGGGCCGTTACAGAGGAACTGTTTTTT. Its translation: CASRIGGAVTEELFF.